One and the same sample provided the 3 T cell receptor beta chains below, sequenced in a study of blood T cell repertoires in COVID-19 (dated by TCRdb to 2020 to 2021). The library was prepared using the immunoSEQ multiplex PCR assay. This immuneACCESS table, as held by TCRdb, lists in-frame sequences with V and J called but not all clones. Of the missing ones, under half trace to an unresolved V gene in checked studies; the others have no known cause. The sample data list around 300,000 clones, and nearly 90% of these were observed just once. The top ten hold more than 9% of the sample. Sequencing was carried out using PBMCs or T cells enriched from blood (not recorded which). The source is a woman aged 30 to 39 who had recovered from COVID-19.

The chain has TRBV7-2 and TRBJ1-2, with unresolved D. Deletions cut 4 bases from V and 4 bases from J, with 22 bases between. The CDR3 loop spans 17 amino acids. The germline V gene has CDR1 SGHTA and CDR2 FQGNSA. This CDR3 is CASSSFQGGSVGYGYTF. CDR3 coding DNA: TGTGCCAGCAGCTCCTTTCAAGGCGGCAGCGTGGGCTATGGCTACACCTTC.

This chain links TRBV30 with TRBJ1-1; 7 bases align to TRBD1. The germline V gene has CDR1 GTSNPN and CDR2 SVGIG (reference sequence). After removal of 2 bases from V and 8 bases from J, the junction contained 2 bases not matched to a gene. The CDR3 loop spans 11 amino acids. CDR3 amino acids: CAWSPQGEAFF. In DNA form, the CDR3 reads TGTGCCTGGAGTCCACAGGGGGAAGCTTTCTTT.

The chain combines TRBV5-1 with TRBJ1-2, with D possibly TRBD1 on 6 matching bases. Trimming cost V 0 bases and J 3 bases, with 15 bases left between them. The CDR3 is 16 amino acids. CDR1 SGHRS and CDR2 YFSETQ come from the germline V gene. CDR3 sequence (DNA): TGCGCCAGCAGCTTGGCTGGGCAGCGGGGGCACTATGGCTACACCTTC. Translation: CASSLAGQRGHYGYTF.